This TCR beta chain stems from a study of T-cell reconstitution after alpha-beta-depleted transplantation in children. This CDR3 spans 16 amino acids. Between the trimmed V and J ends, which lost 2 bases and 10 bases, there was a span of 23 bases. Germline CDR1 DFQATT, CDR2 SNEGSKA (reference sequence). This clonotype was picked up many times. Its specificity is not known. Study results and caveats: Diversity of TCRbeta at day 60 was high in some patients, arising from surviving recipient T cells and thymic progenitors. Reported findings indicate that, about two months after transplant, alpha-beta T cells came from several hundred expanded clones, which were derived from non-depleted graft cells. Fresh T-cell production supplied most of the T-cell counts and diversity seen one year after transplant.

This sample's TCRbeta library carried unique molecular identifier barcodes. MiXCR was run by TCRdb on the PCR reads, yielding one entry per CDR3 protein. The sample consists of approximately 500,000 distinct CDR3 sequences, roughly a tenth of them appearing once. V usage is TRBV20-1 and J usage is TRBJ1-4; possible D gene TRBD1, 5 bases. The receptor comes from a child aged 2 to 9 with inherited bone marrow failure, due to receive a stem cell transplant. The sequencing used PBMCs, collected before TCRalphabeta/CD19-depleted stem cell transplant. The CDR3 sequence is CSARPARGGAFRKLFF. The DNA of the CDR3 is TGCAGTGCTAGACCCGCCCGGGGAGGGGCCTTCCGAAAACTGTTTTTT.